Below are 27 T cell receptor beta chains sequenced from a single sample in a study of cytomegalovirus exposure and HLA in healthy donors. The PCR used 60 Vbeta and 13 Jbeta primers. The data were produced by immunoSEQ multiplex PCR, yet TCRdb's version contains in-frame clones alone and is incomplete. This sample's table reports about 25,000 clones. Sequenced: PBMCs. The receptor set was obtained from a male donor in good health and CMV-seropositive.

The chain employs TRBV30 and TRBJ2-2; TRBD2 might be the D (6 bases). Trimming removed 3 bases from V and 4 bases from J, with 6 bases in between. This CDR3 region has 12 residues. The germline V gene has CDR1 GTSNPN and CDR2 SVGIG (reference sequence). CDR3 nucleotide sequence: TGTGCCTGGAGGGGGGGCACCGGGGAGCTGTTTTTT. Translated: CAWRGGTGELFF.

The chain joins TRBV30 to TRBJ2-5; D perhaps matches TRBD1 (5 bases). The ends were cut back, 1 base at V and 7 bases at J, with 13 bases in the middle. CDR1 and CDR2 (germline): GTSNPN, SVGIG (reference sequence). The CDR3 covers 13 residues. In DNA form, the CDR3 reads TGTGCCTGGAGTGGAGACAGTGATGGGACCCAGTACTTC. It specifies CAWSGDSDGTQYF.

V gene TRBV30 combines with J gene TRBJ2-5, with 9 nucleotides matching TRBD2. The last part of the DNA fits TRBJ2-7 better; the J call may be wrong. Per the germline V gene, CDR1 is GTSNPN and CDR2 is SVGIG (reference sequence). The CDR3 contains 12 residues. In nucleotides, the CDR3 is TGTGCCTGGGGACTAGCGAGATACGAGCAGTACTTC. Protein sequence: CAWGLARYEQYF.

The chain is built from TRBV5-6 and TRBJ1-1; maybe TRBD1 (5 bases). CDR3 length: 14 residues. V was cut by 0 bases and J by 10 bases, with 16 bases left in between. The germline gives CDR1 SGHDT, CDR2 YYEEEE. The CDR3: CASSLVYDSGVAFF. The CDR3 coding sequence is TGTGCCAGCAGCTTGGTCTACGACAGTGGGGTAGCTTTCTTT.

The chain employs TRBV7-9 and TRBJ2-7, with D perhaps TRBD1 (6 bases). Trimming pared 5 bases from V and 0 bases from J, leaving 14 bases between. Germline V gene lookup returns CDR1 SEHNR and CDR2 FQNEAQ (reference sequence). The CDR3 runs 15 residues. The CDR3 region is CASSETGSSSYEQYF. The CDR3 bases are TGTGCCAGCAGCGAGACAGGTTCTAGCTCCTACGAGCAGTACTTC.

The chain carries TRBV7-9 and TRBJ2-7; perhaps TRBD2 as D (6 bases). CDR1 and CDR2 from the germline V gene are SEHNR and FQNEAQ (reference sequence). The CDR3 spans 13 residues. V dropped 6 bases and J dropped 3 bases, with 12 bases sitting between them. The CDR3 nucleotides read TGTGCCAGCAGTTCGGACTATCTCTACGAGCAGTACTTC. Residues: CASSSDYLYEQYF.

The chain joins TRBV2 to TRBJ1-5; D is unclear. CDR3 length: 13 residues. V was clipped by 3 bases and J by 2 bases, with 5 bases between them. Germline V CDR1 and CDR2: SNHLY, FYNNEI. The CDR3 coding sequence is TGTGCCAGCAGTGAGGAGGGCAATCAGCCCCAGCATTTT. As protein: CASSEEGNQPQHF.

The chain is built from TRBV18 and TRBJ2-7; 10 bases are a match to TRBD1. The CDR3 is made up of 15 amino acids. V shed 0 bases and J 4 bases; nucleotides not matched to a gene: 3. The germline V gene encodes CDR1 KGHSH and CDR2 LQKENI. The CDR3 here is CASSPPRTGGYEQYF. The CDR3 DNA is TGTGCCAGCTCACCACCGAGGACAGGGGGGTACGAGCAGTACTTC.

The chain joins TRBV2 to TRBJ1-2; D gene uncertain. Per the germline V gene, CDR1 is SNHLY and CDR2 is FYNNEI. Deletions cut 4 bases from V and 2 bases from J, with 8 bases between. This CDR3 contains 13 residues. CDR3 region: CASSVQKNYGYTF. DNA for the CDR3: TGTGCCAGCAGTGTACAGAAAAACTATGGCTACACCTTC.

V and J are TRBV4-1 and TRBJ1-1, with D possibly being TRBD1 (6 bases). Trimming cost V 4 bases and J 8 bases, with 17 bases left between them. The CDR3 has 14 amino acids. Germline assignment: CDR1 MGHRA and CDR2 YSYEKL. CDR3 DNA sequence: TGCGCCAGCAGCCTGAACTCGGACAGACCCGAAGCTTTCTTT. Translated, it gives CASSLNSDRPEAFF.

The chain has TRBV28 and TRBJ1-2; the D is unclear. The CDR3 has 12 residues. V lost 3 bases, J lost 4 bases, and 6 bases lay in between. Germline-derived CDR1 and CDR2 are MDHEN and SYDVKM. DNA of the CDR3: TGTGCCAGCAGTTTGCGCCTCTATGGCTACACCTTC. Translation gives CASSLRLYGYTF.

The gene calls are TRBV6-1 and TRBJ1-2; 7 bases match TRBD1. J lost 6 bases, V lost 4 bases, and 2 bases had no gene match. Germline-derived CDR1 and CDR2 are MNHNS and SASEGT. The CDR3 has 12 residues. CDR3 DNA sequence: TGTGCCAGCAGTGGGACAGGCCATGGCTACACCTTC. This gives the protein CASSGTGHGYTF.

The chain recombines TRBV30 with TRBJ2-7; 10 bases align to TRBD1. The CDR3 contains 13 residues. The V gene's germline CDR1 is GTSNPN and CDR2 SVGIG (reference sequence). J lost 7 bases, V lost 5 bases, and 8 bases had no gene match. The CDR3 here is CAWGGQGIWEQYF. The CDR3, as DNA: TGTGCCTGGGGGGGACAGGGGATTTGGGAGCAGTACTTC.

The chain is built from TRBV4-3 and TRBJ2-1; 10 bases agree with TRBD2. Germline trimming cut 0 bases from V and 7 bases from J; bases unmatched to any gene: 9. Germline lookup yields CDR1 LGHNA and CDR2 YSLEER. The CDR3 has 17 residues. The CDR3 region has the DNA TGCGCCAGCAGCCAAGATCCCCCTAGCGGGAGTTTTAATGAGCAGTTCTTC. Its translation is CASSQDPPSGSFNEQFF.

This rearrangement joins TRBV7-9 to TRBJ2-1; 12 bases are shared with TRBD2. CDR3 size: 16 residues. Germline assignment: CDR1 SEHNR and CDR2 FQNEAQ (reference sequence). The junction had 7 bases not matched to a gene; V was cut back by 5 bases and J by 5 bases. CDR3 protein: CASSVMLAGGDNEQFF. The CDR3 DNA reads as TGTGCCAGCAGCGTGATGCTAGCGGGGGGGGACAATGAGCAGTTCTTC.

The gene calls are TRBV11-2 and TRBJ2-5, with TRBD1 matching 7 bases. V trimming: 5 bases; J trimming: 1 base; junction bases outside the gene matches: 10. CDR3 length: 16 residues. Per the germline V gene, CDR1 is SGHAT and CDR2 is FQNNGV. The CDR3 sequence: CASSPRGQALQETQYF. The DNA for the CDR3 is TGTGCCAGCAGCCCAAGAGGACAGGCCCTCCAAGAGACCCAGTACTTC.

The chain has TRBV9 and TRBJ2-6; D not certain. The germline V gene has CDR1 SGDLS and CDR2 YYNGEE. Trimming cost V 0 bases and J 12 bases, with 4 bases left between them. This CDR3 contains 11 residues. The CDR3 DNA follows: TGTGCCAGCAGCGTAGGCGGCGTCCTGACTTTC. It yields the protein CASSVGGVLTF. Complete variable domain (other parts from reference TRBV9 and TRBJ2-6): DSGVTQTPKHLITATGQRVTLRCSPRSGDLSVYWYQQSLDQGLQFLIQYYNGEERAKGNILERFSAQQFPDLHSELNLSSLELGDSALYFCASSVGGVLTFGAGSRLTVL.

This rearrangement joins TRBV9 to TRBJ1-6; 10 bases are shared with TRBD1. CDR3 length: 16 amino acids. CDR1 is SGDLS and CDR2 is YYNGEE in the germline V gene. Trimming removed 0 bases from V and 4 bases from J; junction bases left unmatched: 1. The CDR3 nucleotides are TGTGCCAGCAGCGTAGAGGGACAGGGGTATAATTCACCCCTCCACTTT. Translated: CASSVEGQGYNSPLHF.

This chain joins TRBV6-4 and TRBJ2-3; 7 positions match TRBD2. CDR1 and CDR2 from the germline V gene are MRHNA and SNTAGT. This CDR3 comprises 17 residues. Losses at the gene ends were 2 bases for V and 5 bases for J; bases not matched to a gene: 13. Written as DNA, the CDR3 is TGTGCCAGCAGTGACGAGTTATCGTCGGGAGGAGTAGATACGCAGTATTTT. Protein: CASSDELSSGGVDTQYF.

This sequence joins TRBV4-2 and TRBJ2-3; 10 bases agree with TRBD2. V lost 0 bases and J lost 2; bases outside the gene matches: 5. The CDR3 runs 17 residues. Germline loops: CDR1 LGHNA, CDR2 YNFKEQ. The CDR3 spells CASSQERSGGATDTQYF. The DNA of the CDR3 is TGTGCCAGCAGCCAAGAACGGAGCGGGGGGGCCACAGATACGCAGTATTTT.

The rearrangement uses TRBV18 and TRBJ2-2; TRBD2 agrees at 16 bases. There are 20 residues in the CDR3. V dropped 3 bases and J dropped 5; count of bases not matched to a gene: 12. Germline CDR1 and CDR2: KGHSH and LQKENI. CDR3 residues: CASSPGTSGRAERRTGELFF. The CDR3 DNA sequence: TGTGCCAGCTCACCGGGGACTAGCGGGAGGGCCGAAAGGAGAACCGGGGAGCTGTTTTTT. Full variable domain (remainder filled in from reference TRBV18 and TRBJ2-2): NAGVMQNPRHLVRRRGQEARLRCSPMKGHSHVYWYRQLPEEGLKFMVYLQKENIIDESGMPKERFSAEFPKEGPSILRIQQVVRGDSAAYFCASSPGTSGRAERRTGELFFGEGSRLTVL.

The chain employs TRBV14 and TRBJ1-2; D gene ambiguous. Germline assignment: CDR1 SGHDN and CDR2 FVKESK. Trimming pared 1 base from V and 1 base from J, leaving 10 bases between. The CDR3 extends over 15 amino acids. The DNA for the CDR3 is TGTGCCAGCAGCCAAGCCCCCTCGGGTAACTATGGCTACACCTTC. Amino acids: CASSQAPSGNYGYTF.

V is TRBV9 and J is TRBJ1-2; 8 nucleotides align to TRBD1. The CDR3 has 16 residues. Germline CDR1 is SGDLS and CDR2 is YYNGEE. After removal of 5 bases from V and 4 bases from J, the junction contained 13 bases not matched to a gene. CDR3 in DNA: TGTGCCAGCAGGGAAGGAGGACAGGGAGGGCTCTATGGCTACACCTTC. Translation gives CASREGGQGGLYGYTF.

This chain connects TRBV29-1 to TRBJ2-5; 10 bases are shared with TRBD2. TRBJ2-7 explains the end of the DNA better; the J call may be wrong. Per the germline V gene, CDR1 is SQVTM and CDR2 is ANQGSEA. The CDR3 has 14 amino acids. The CDR3: CSVRLAGDRGEQYF. In DNA form, the CDR3 reads TGCAGCGTTCGCCTAGCGGGAGACCGGGGCGAGCAGTACTTC.

The DNA of the CDR3 is TGCGCCAGCAGACTCGGACAGGGGTACTACGAGCAGTACTTC. Protein product: CASRLGQGYYEQYF. This chain connects TRBV5-1 to TRBJ2-7, with 9 bases aligning to TRBD1. The J segment lost 3 bases and the V segment lost 5 bases, leaving 6 bases of the junction unmatched. Germline V gene data show CDR1 as SGHRS and CDR2 as YFSETQ. This CDR3 has 14 amino acids.

V is TRBV5-1 and J is TRBJ2-2, with unresolved D. Looked up from germline, CDR1 is SGHRS and CDR2 is YFSETQ. V was trimmed by 1 base and J by 5 bases, leaving 6 bases between them. This CDR3 contains 13 residues. CDR3 in amino acids: CASSLSGTGELFF. In DNA, the CDR3 is TGCGCCAGCAGCTTGTCCGGGACCGGGGAGCTGTTTTTT.

The chain employs TRBV9 and TRBJ2-3; 12 positions match TRBD2. Germline V gene data show CDR1 as SGDLS and CDR2 as YYNGEE. V was pared by 4 bases and J by 4 bases, with 4 bases of the junction left unmatched. CDR3 size: 15 residues. The CDR3 spells CASSPSGGGSDTQYF. The CDR3 nucleotides are TGTGCCAGCAGCCCTAGCGGGGGGGGCTCAGATACGCAGTATTTT.